These T cell receptor beta chains were read from a single sample in a study. Each CDR3 protein is one row after TCRdb ran MiXCR on the RT-PCR reads. The sample has about 700,000 distinct CDR3 sequences, 11% to 15% seen once; the top ten hold 3% to 4.5%. The sequenced sample consisted of memory CD4+ T cells from blood. These receptors all come from a female donor in good health, serving as a healthy control. Both conserved end residues are part of each CDR3. D genes are given only for firm matches. Only part of the rows carry a size: once, few, many, or a class if the clone is expanded.

v_call,j_call,clone_size,d_call,cdr3_aa,cdr3_nt
TRBV6-2/TRBV6-3,TRBJ2-4,.,TRBD1,CASSYTPSGGKNIQYF,TGTGCCAGCAGTTACACGCCGTCAGGGGGAAAAAACATTCAGTACTTC
TRBV3-1,TRBJ2-3,.,TRBD2,CASSQLAGGRTSFQYF,TGTGCCAGCAGCCAACTAGCGGGAGGCCGCACCTCTTTTCAGTATTTT
TRBV7-2,TRBJ2-1,few,.,CASSSGRDKYNEQFF,TGTGCCAGCAGCTCAGGCCGGGATAAATACAATGAGCAGTTCTTC
TRBV20-1,TRBJ2-5,few,.,CSAGGGRQGETQYF,TGCAGTGCCGGGGGGGGACGACAGGGCGAGACCCAGTACTTC
TRBV12-3/TRBV12-4,TRBJ1-2,many,.,CASSHAREYGYTF,TGTGCCAGCAGCCACGCCAGGGAGTATGGCTACACCTTC
TRBV5-1,TRBJ2-2,many,.,CASSLDNTGELFF,TGCGCCAGCAGCTTGGATAACACCGGGGAGCTGTTTTTT
TRBV28,TRBJ2-2,.,.,CASSSGGYDTGELFF,TGTGCCAGCAGTTCCGGGGGTTACGACACCGGGGAGCTGTTTTTT
TRBV28,TRBJ2-3,many,.,CASSLRQTTDTQYF,TGTGCCAGCAGTTTACGTCAGACCACAGATACGCAGTATTTT
TRBV12-3/TRBV12-4,TRBJ2-1,.,TRBD2,CASSLEPLAVNEQFF,TGTGCCAGCAGTTTAGAACCCCTAGCGGTTAATGAGCAGTTCTTC
TRBV10-3,TRBJ1-5,few,.,CAISESGGVGQPQHF,TGTGCCATCAGTGAGTCGGGAGGAGTTGGTCAGCCCCAGCATTTT
TRBV24-1,TRBJ2-3,many,.,CATSDLSGASTDTQYF,TGTGCCACCAGTGACCTTAGCGGAGCTAGCACAGATACGCAGTATTTT
TRBV20-1,TRBJ1-1,.,TRBD1,CSARASGGRDTEAFF,TGCAGTGCTAGAGCGTCAGGGGGGAGGGACACTGAAGCTTTCTTT
TRBV6-5,TRBJ2-7,few,.,CASSPTRVSGYEQYF,TGTGCCAGCAGTCCCACTCGTGTGTCGGGATACGAGCAGTACTTC
TRBV24-1,TRBJ2-2,.,.,CATSVDRDFSTGELFF,TGTGCCACCAGTGTAGACAGAGATTTTTCCACCGGGGAGCTGTTTTTT
TRBV6-5,TRBJ1-6,.,.,CASTYRLSSTNSPLHF,TGTGCCAGCACTTACCGACTGTCCAGTACCAATTCACCCCTCCACTTT
TRBV5-6,TRBJ1-2,few,TRBD1,CASSVTGTGWNYGYTF,TGTGCCAGCAGCGTCACCGGGACAGGGTGGAACTATGGCTACACCTTC
TRBV2,TRBJ1-1,.,.,CASSENGYTEAFF,TGTGCCAGCAGTGAAAACGGGTACACTGAAGCTTTCTTT
TRBV20-1,TRBJ1-2,.,TRBD1,CSASRETGMDGYTF,TGCAGTGCTAGCCGTGAGACAGGGATGGATGGCTACACCTTC
TRBV7-2,TRBJ1-2,many,.,CASSLGPVNYGYTF,TGTGCCAGCAGCTTAGGGCCCGTTAACTATGGCTACACCTTC
TRBV7-9,TRBJ1-6,few,TRBD1,CASSADREGSPLHF,TGTGCCAGCAGCGCGGACAGGGAGGGCTCACCCCTCCACTTT
TRBV7-2,TRBJ1-6,few,.,CASRPTVSSYNSPLHF,TGTGCCAGCAGGCCGACAGTGAGCTCCTATAATTCACCCCTCCACTTT
TRBV19,TRBJ1-2,.,.,CASRAGRYYGYTF,TGTGCCAGTAGGGCGGGACGGTACTATGGCTACACCTTC
TRBV6-2/TRBV6-3,TRBJ2-1,few,TRBD2,CASRLERGLSYNEQFF,TGTGCCAGCAGACTAGAGCGGGGGCTCTCCTACAATGAGCAGTTCTTC
TRBV7-3,TRBJ2-1,.,.,CASSPPAGGKSYNEQFF,TGTGCCAGCAGCCCCCCAGCCGGCGGGAAGTCCTACAATGAGCAGTTCTTC
TRBV7-7,TRBJ2-1,many,TRBD2,CASSSSGLAGDKFF,TGTGCTAGCAGCTCGTCGGGACTAGCGGGAGATAAGTTCTTC
TRBV30,TRBJ1-2,few,.,CACSHRAGALDGYTF,TGTGCCTGCTCCCATCGGGCAGGGGCCCTTGATGGCTACACCTTC
TRBV12-3/TRBV12-4,TRBJ1-5,many,.,CASSPAPGASNQPQHF,TGTGCCAGCAGCCCCGCCCCAGGAGCTAGCAATCAGCCCCAGCATTTT
TRBV7-2,TRBJ2-1,many,.,CASSLVLTSNEQFF,TGTGCCAGCAGCTTAGTTCTTACTAGCAATGAGCAGTTCTTC
TRBV9,TRBJ2-2,few,TRBD2,CASSVLAGGSGELFF,TGTGCCAGCAGCGTACTAGCGGGGGGGTCCGGGGAGCTGTTTTTT
TRBV7-2,TRBJ2-3,few,.,CASTPADTQYF,TGTGCCAGCACCCCGGCAGATACGCAGTATTTT
TRBV12-3/TRBV12-4,TRBJ1-1,many,.,CASRQGTNTEAFF,TGTGCCAGCCGTCAGGGGACGAACACTGAAGCTTTCTTT
TRBV10-3,TRBJ2-5,many,TRBD2,CAISESTRASGGETQYF,TGTGCCATCAGTGAGTCGACTCGAGCTAGCGGGGGAGAGACCCAGTACTTC
TRBV5-1,TRBJ2-6,few,.,CASSPPGDSGANVLTF,TGCGCCAGCAGCCCCCCAGGAGACTCTGGGGCCAACGTCCTGACTTTC
TRBV29-1,TRBJ1-2,many,.,CSVVTPWDYGYTF,TGCAGCGTTGTGACTCCGTGGGACTATGGCTACACCTTC
TRBV20-1,TRBJ2-7,.,.,CSARDPGLDPSYEQYF,TGCAGTGCTAGAGATCCTGGACTGGACCCTTCCTACGAGCAGTACTTC
TRBV11-2,TRBJ1-1,.,TRBD1,CASSLDAAGGTEAFF,TGTGCCAGCAGCTTAGACGCCGCAGGGGGCACTGAAGCTTTCTTT
TRBV7-2,TRBJ2-2,few,TRBD2,CASRTSRTAGELFF,TGTGCCAGCCGGACTAGCAGAACCGCCGGGGAGCTGTTTTTT
TRBV19,TRBJ2-1,.,TRBD2,CASSIESGITEQFF,TGTGCCAGTAGTATAGAAAGCGGGATCACTGAGCAGTTCTTC
TRBV28,TRBJ2-2,.,.,CASSLSPGIGELFF,TGTGCCAGCAGTTTATCACCAGGGATCGGGGAGCTGTTTTTT
TRBV4-1,TRBJ2-7,few,TRBD2,CASSQVSLAGVYYEQYF,TGCGCCAGCAGCCAAGTGAGCCTAGCGGGAGTTTACTACGAGCAGTACTTC
TRBV6-2/TRBV6-3,TRBJ2-7,few,.,CASSSRPFIGWDYEQYF,TGTGCCAGCAGTTCTCGGCCCTTTATAGGATGGGACTACGAGCAGTACTTC
TRBV10-3,TRBJ1-2,many,TRBD1,CASEPGQLFNYGYTF,TGTGCCAGCGAGCCGGGACAGCTATTTAACTATGGCTACACCTTC
TRBV27,TRBJ2-7,many,.,CASRDGGGSYEQYF,TGTGCCAGCAGGGATGGAGGGGGTTCCTACGAGCAGTACTTC
TRBV20-1,TRBJ2-3,.,.,CSARGGGGQSTDTQYF,TGCAGTGCTAGAGGGGGCGGGGGACAGAGCACAGATACGCAGTATTTT
TRBV20-1,TRBJ2-3,.,.,CSARGIPTRTSTDTQYF,TGCAGTGCTAGAGGTATTCCAACTAGAACTAGCACAGATACGCAGTATTTT
TRBV5-1,TRBJ1-6,few,.,CASRKERGGSPLHF,TGCGCCAGCAGGAAGGAGAGGGGAGGGTCACCCCTCCACTTT
TRBV7-2,TRBJ2-5,.,.,CASSSRLTQETQYF,TGTGCCAGCAGCTCCAGACTAACCCAAGAGACCCAGTACTTC
TRBV20-1,TRBJ1-5,.,.,CSAPVGGRTGPQHF,TGCAGTGCCCCTGTGGGGGGCAGGACGGGGCCCCAGCATTTT
TRBV5-4,TRBJ1-1,.,.,CASSEGRENTEAFF,TGTGCCAGCAGCGAGGGACGGGAGAACACTGAAGCTTTCTTT
TRBV29-1,TRBJ1-1,.,TRBD1,CSVEGGQLNTEAFF,TGCAGCGTTGAGGGGGGACAGCTGAACACTGAAGCTTTCTTT
TRBV5-1,TRBJ2-7,.,.,CASRGDGSYEQYF,TGCGCCAGCAGAGGGGACGGATCCTACGAGCAGTACTTC
TRBV5-5,TRBJ2-3,.,.,CASSLARGEPTDTQYF,TGTGCCAGCAGCTTGGCCAGGGGCGAGCCCACAGATACGCAGTATTTT
TRBV5-1,TRBJ2-2,few,TRBD1,CASSNRQGGTGELFF,TGCGCCAGCAGCAATCGACAGGGCGGCACCGGGGAGCTGTTTTTT
TRBV6-5,TRBJ1-2,many,.,CASSWGGDGYTF,TGTGCCAGCAGTTGGGGAGGGGATGGCTACACCTTC